This T cell receptor beta chain was recorded in a study of regulatory T cells in long-lasting Graves disease. The study's findings and limits: Persistent disease samples used TRBV28, TRBJ1-2 and TRBJ2-5 preferentially.

The time point: newly diagnosed GD, antithyroid drugs for less than 3 months. Making the TCR library involved RNA that had been extracted from PBMCs. A word on this clonotype: Its matching antigen is unknown.

iRepertoire HTBI primers and Arm-PCR of CDR3 regions built TCR beta libraries. TCRdb re-derived calls from the multiplex PCR reads in MiXCR, one entry per CDR3 protein. The data contain some 560,000 distinct CDR3 sequences, approximately 16% of them singletons. Germline-derived CDR1 and CDR2 are SGDLS and YYNGEE. The CDR3 runs to 14 residues. The junction had 5 bases not matched to a gene; V was cut back by 0 bases and J by 5 bases. The data were also submitted as part of a second study, on T cells in Graves' hyperthyroidism and ophthalmopathy. That source adds: Primed by the HTBI set, a first-round RT-PCR was run on the TCR CDR3.

The chain is built from TRBV9 and TRBJ2-7; 7 bases line up with TRBD1. Sequenced here: peripheral blood mononuclear cells (PBMCs), sampled at new diagnosis, from a patient treated with antithyroid drugs. The sequence came from a woman aged 35-65 years with Graves disease. The CDR3: CASSVEGARDEQYF. The CDR3 DNA reads TGTGCCAGCAGCGTAGAGGGGGCAAGGGACGAGCAGTACTTC. Drawing the rest from reference TRBV9 and TRBJ2-7, the complete variable domain is DSGVTQTPKHLITATGQRVTLRCSPRSGDLSVYWYQQSLDQGLQFLIQYYNGEERAKGNILERFSAQQFPDLHSELNLSSLELGDSALYFCASSVEGARDEQYFGPGTRLTVT.